Below are 14 T cell receptor beta chains sequenced from a single sample in a study of blood T cells in healthy people across ages. Combining a sample-barcoded 5' primer with a J-beta primer mix, a second PCR ran for roughly 7 to 12 cycles. TCRdb re-called the 5' RACE reads through MiXCR, storing one row per CDR3 protein. The data contain about 780,000 distinct CDR3 sequences, about 45% of them seen just once; the ten biggest clones take up 15% to 20%. Specimen: blood. Receptor source: a man older than 75 in good health.

Ten or more counts support this clonotype. The J gene is TRBJ2-7, the V gene TRBV13, with TRBD1 matching over 7 bases. Trimming took 0 bases from V and 0 from J; bases not matched to a gene: 2. This CDR3 region has 15 residues. Germline V gene lookup returns CDR1 PRHDT and CDR2 FYEKMQ (reference sequence). CDR3 amino acids: CASSLGEGASYEQYF. CDR3 nucleotides: TGTGCCAGCAGCTTAGGCGAGGGGGCCTCCTACGAGCAGTACTTC.

V is TRBV20-1 and J is TRBJ2-3; 9 nucleotides line up with TRBD2. V shed 0 bases and J 9 bases; nucleotides not matched to a gene: 4. The germline V gene has CDR1 DFQATT and CDR2 SNEGSKA (reference sequence). The CDR3 is 13 amino acids. The DNA for the CDR3 is TGCAGTGCTAGAGACGGGACTAGCCGGACGCAGTATTTT. It translates to CSARDGTSRTQYF.

This clonotype was seen more than once but under ten times. The chain links TRBV9 to TRBJ1-1; 9 bases agree with TRBD1. Trimming removed 0 bases from V and 1 base from J; junction bases left unmatched: 4. Germline V gene lookup returns CDR1 SGDLS and CDR2 YYNGEE. CDR3 length: 16 residues. The CDR3 bases are TGTGCCAGCAGCGTAGCAGCGGGACAGGGGAACACTGAAGCTTTCTTT. It is translated as CASSVAAGQGNTEAFF. The full variable domain, its missing parts supplied by reference TRBV9 and TRBJ1-1, is DSGVTQTPKHLITATGQRVTLRCSPRSGDLSVYWYQQSLDQGLQFLIQYYNGEERAKGNILERFSAQQFPDLHSELNLSSLELGDSALYFCASSVAAGQGNTEAFFGQGTRLTVV.

There are a few counts of this clonotype. The V call is TRBV10-3, the J call TRBJ2-5; perhaps TRBD1 as D (5 bases). Looked up from germline, CDR1 is ENHRY and CDR2 is SYGVKD. V shed 2 bases and J shed 5 bases, with 6 bases lying between them. The CDR3 totals 12 residues. This CDR3 reads CAISEPGETQYF. CDR3 DNA sequence: TGTGCCATCAGTGAGCCAGGGGAGACCCAGTACTTC.

Comments on this clonotype: A much more abundant neighbour one base away suggests this may be a read error. The chain employs TRBV12-3 or TRBV12-4 and TRBJ2-5, with TRBD1 matching 8 bases. The J segment lost 4 bases and the V segment lost 7 bases, leaving 8 bases of the junction unmatched. The CDR3 totals 14 residues. The CDR3 loop is CASTDGQGGETQYF. CDR3 DNA sequence: TGTGCCAGCACCGATGGACAGGGCGGAGAGACCCAGTACTTC.

In this sample, this clonotype turned up a few times. The chain is built from TRBV6-2 or TRBV6-3 and TRBJ2-7, with a weak D call TRBD1 (6 bases). Germline-derived CDR1 and CDR2 are MNHEY and SVGEGT. The CDR3 is 17 residues long. Trimming left V 0 bases short and J 0 bases short, with 15 bases between. CDR3 sequence (DNA): TGTGCCAGCAGTTACTCGATGTCGGGGACATACTCCTACGAGCAGTACTTC. Translation gives CASSYSMSGTYSYEQYF.

V and J are TRBV12-3 or TRBV12-4 and TRBJ2-3; 8 bases map to TRBD2. This CDR3 has 16 residues. Losses at the gene ends were 6 bases for V and 7 bases for J; bases not matched to a gene: 15. In nucleotides, the CDR3 is TGTGCCAGCAGCCTCCGGACTAGCCGGGGGTTAAATACGCAGTATTTT. Its translation: CASSLRTSRGLNTQYF.

The rearrangement uses TRBV30 and TRBJ2-6; D gene uncertain. Germline CDR1 and CDR2: GTSNPN and SVGIG (reference sequence). The CDR3 has 13 amino acids. Between the trimmed V and J ends, which lost 5 bases and 0 bases, there was a span of 5 bases. CDR3 nucleotides: TGTGCCTGGGAGATCTCTGGGGCCAACGTCCTGACTTTC. It is translated as CAWEISGANVLTF.

The chain links TRBV25-1 to TRBJ2-3; 7 bases line up with TRBD2. CDR3 size: 14 residues. Germline-derived CDR1 and CDR2 are MGHDK and SYGVNS. V dropped 6 bases and J dropped 4; count of bases not matched to a gene: 7. The CDR3 region is CASRSGGSADTQYF. The CDR3 coding sequence is TGTGCCAGCAGGTCGGGCGGGAGTGCAGATACGCAGTATTTT.

This clonotype was recorded only once. This chain connects TRBV3-1 to TRBJ1-3; D remains ambiguous. The CDR3 has 16 residues. The germline V gene encodes CDR1 LGHDT and CDR2 YNNKEL (reference sequence). Trimming stripped 0 bases from V and 0 bases from J, with 9 bases between. CDR3 sequence: CASSQDAASSGNTIYF. CDR3 coding DNA: TGTGCCAGCAGCCAAGATGCCGCTAGCTCTGGAAACACCATATATTTT.

The rearrangement joins TRBV7-9 to TRBJ2-2; D is uncertain. CDR1 is SEHNR, CDR2 FQNEAQ, per germline (reference sequence). The CDR3 has 17 amino acids. Trimming took 4 bases from V and 4 from J, leaving 19 bases between them. CDR3 region: CASSSQESTAFTGELFF. The CDR3 bases are TGTGCCAGCAGCTCTCAGGAGAGCACAGCCTTCACCGGGGAGCTGTTTTTT.

The J gene is TRBJ2-1, the V gene TRBV10-3; D gene uncertain. The CDR3 covers 16 residues. Trimming left V 0 bases short and J 0 bases short, with 9 bases between. Germline V gene data show CDR1 as ENHRY and CDR2 as SYGVKD. The CDR3 DNA reads TGTGCCATCAGTGAGTCTGGCGGTAACTCCTACAATGAGCAGTTCTTC. It yields the protein CAISESGGNSYNEQFF.

This clonotype was observed a handful of times. The chain joins TRBV5-1 to TRBJ2-7; 10 nucleotides match TRBD2. This CDR3 spans 17 amino acids. Germline values: CDR1 SGHRS, CDR2 YFSETQ. V lost 2 bases and J lost 5; bases outside the gene matches: 13. CDR3 in DNA: TGCGCCAGCAGCTTTAGGCTAGCGGGAGAAGGAATCCACGAGCAGTACTTC. Its translation: CASSFRLAGEGIHEQYF.

There are a few counts of this clonotype. The chain links TRBV11-1 to TRBJ2-5; no clear D gene. Trimming cost V 4 bases and J 11 bases, with 17 bases left between them. Germline values: CDR1 SGHAT, CDR2 FQDESV (reference sequence). The CDR3 is 13 amino acids. CDR3 DNA sequence: TGTGCCAGCAGCTACGGCGCCGCCGGAGAGCAGTACTTC. This codes for CASSYGAAGEQYF.